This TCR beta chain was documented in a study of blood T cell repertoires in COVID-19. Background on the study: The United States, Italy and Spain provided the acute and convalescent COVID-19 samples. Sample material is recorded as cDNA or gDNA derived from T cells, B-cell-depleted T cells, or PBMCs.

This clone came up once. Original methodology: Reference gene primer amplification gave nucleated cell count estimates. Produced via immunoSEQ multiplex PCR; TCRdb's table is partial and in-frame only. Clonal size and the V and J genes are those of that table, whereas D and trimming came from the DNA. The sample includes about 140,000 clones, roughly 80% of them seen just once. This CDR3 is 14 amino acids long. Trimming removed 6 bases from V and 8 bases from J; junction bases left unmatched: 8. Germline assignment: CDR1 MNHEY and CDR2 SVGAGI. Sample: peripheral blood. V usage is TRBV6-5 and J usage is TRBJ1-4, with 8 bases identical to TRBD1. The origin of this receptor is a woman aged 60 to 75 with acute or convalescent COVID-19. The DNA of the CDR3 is TGTGCCAGCAGGGGACGGACAGGGTTGGAAAAACTGTTTTTT. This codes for CASRGRTGLEKLFF.